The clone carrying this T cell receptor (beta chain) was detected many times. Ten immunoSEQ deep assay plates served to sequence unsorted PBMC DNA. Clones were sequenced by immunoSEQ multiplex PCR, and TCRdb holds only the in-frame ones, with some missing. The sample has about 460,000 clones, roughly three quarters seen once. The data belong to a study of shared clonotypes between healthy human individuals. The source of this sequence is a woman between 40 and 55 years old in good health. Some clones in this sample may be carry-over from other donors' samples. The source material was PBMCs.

The CDR3, as DNA: TGCGCCAGCAGTCACGGACTAGCGGACCTCAATGAGCAGTTCTTC. Its translation is CASSHGLADLNEQFF. This chain connects TRBV10-2 to TRBJ2-1; TRBD2 aligns across 10 bases. Germline CDR1 is WSHSY and CDR2 is SAAADI. The V gene end was trimmed by 5 bases and the J gene end by 6 bases; junction bases not matched to a gene: 7. This CDR3 has 15 amino acids.